The 26 T cell receptor beta chains presented below share a single source sample, sequenced in a study of somatic mutations in cytotoxic T cells in rheumatoid arthritis. Using immunoSEQ multiplex PCR, the repertoire was profiled, and TCRdb retains in-frame clones only, with some absent. The table includes 7,000 to 9,500 clones, approximately 86% detected once. Source material: CD8+ T cells sorted from blood. The receptors here all came from a man in his forties with rheumatoid arthritis.

The V and J genes are TRBV5-1 and TRBJ2-2; 8 nucleotides align to TRBD1. Germline assignment: CDR1 SGHRS and CDR2 YFSETQ. The CDR3 consists of 13 residues. Unmatched junction bases numbered 2, after V lost 2 bases and J lost 8 bases. CDR3 loop: CASSFTGGGELFF. DNA of the CDR3: TGCGCCAGCAGCTTTACAGGGGGAGGGGAGCTGTTTTTT. The variable domain in full, with the rest retrieved from reference TRBV5-1 and TRBJ2-2, is KAGVTQTPRYLIKTRGQQVTLSCSPISGHRSVSWYQQTPGQGLQFLFEYFSETQRNKGNFPGRFSGRQFSNSRSEMNVSTLELGDSALYLCASSFTGGGELFFGEGSRLTVL.

Worth noting for this clone: Because the CDR3's place on the DNA is in doubt, the DNA is left out and the CDR3 is given as listed by TCRdb. The chain employs TRBV13 and TRBJ2-1; TRBD2, as called in the table, went unchecked against the DNA. Per germline, CDR1 PRHDT and CDR2 FYEKMQ (reference sequence). Counting both end residues, the CDR3 totals 13 amino acids. The CDR3 reads CASILEGHNEQFF.

The rearrangement links TRBV27 to TRBJ1-1; TRBD1 is a possible D gene (6 bases). V was cut by 0 bases and J by 4 bases, with 9 bases left in between. CDR3 length: 14 residues. Per germline, CDR1 MNHEY and CDR2 SMNVEV (reference sequence). This CDR3 reads CASSLSTGSTEAFF. For the CDR3, the DNA is TGTGCCAGCAGTTTATCCACAGGGAGCACTGAAGCTTTCTTT.

The chain employs TRBV18 and TRBJ2-7; D gene ambiguous. V lost 3 bases and J lost 3, with 12 bases in between. The germline gives CDR1 KGHSH, CDR2 LQKENI. The CDR3 runs 14 residues. CDR3 nucleotides: TGTGCCAGCTCACCTCGCGGTGCCGACTACGAGCAGTACTTC. The encoded protein is CASSPRGADYEQYF.

The chain couples TRBV29-1 to TRBJ2-7; 9 positions agree with TRBD1. The junction had 11 bases not matched to a gene; V was cut back by 6 bases and J by 2 bases. The CDR3 sequence is 15 residues long. Germline V lookup: CDR1 SQVTM, CDR2 ANQGSEA. CDR3 amino acids: CSVRSTGGLPYEQYF. Written as DNA, the CDR3 is TGCAGCGTACGCTCGACAGGGGGGTTGCCCTACGAGCAGTACTTC.

The rearrangement uses TRBV2 and TRBJ1-2, with TRBD1 as a possible D gene (6 bases). The V end lost 6 bases, the J end lost 4 bases, and 18 bases lay between the germline ends. CDR3 length: 15 amino acids. CDR1 and CDR2 (germline): SNHLY, FYNNEI. The CDR3 region is CASRGYVRGGYGYTF. DNA of the CDR3: TGTGCCAGCAGGGGGTACGTGCGAGGGGGCTATGGCTACACCTTC. The full variable domain, with the rest looked up from reference TRBV2 and TRBJ1-2, is EPEVTQTPSHQVTQMGQEVILRCVPISNHLYFYWYRQILGQKVEFLVSFYNNEISEKSEIFDDQFSVERPDGSNFTLKIRSTKLEDSAMYFCASRGYVRGGYGYTFGSGTRLTVV.

The rearrangement uses TRBV6-5 and TRBJ1-2, with D possibly TRBD1 on 5 matching bases. This CDR3 is built from 15 residues. Germline V lookup: CDR1 MNHEY, CDR2 SVGAGI. The ends were cut back, 0 bases at V and 7 bases at J, with 15 bases in the middle. The DNA for the CDR3 is TGTGCCAGCAGTTACTCCTTCCAGGGTTTTAGTGGCTACACCTTC. Translated, it gives CASSYSFQGFSGYTF.

The chain is built from TRBV25-1 and TRBJ1-2; the D is unclear. Trimming removed 8 bases from V and 3 bases from J, with 7 bases in between. CDR1 is MGHDK, CDR2 SYGVNS, per germline. The CDR3 runs 11 residues. CDR3 sequence (DNA): TGTGCCAGCGAGACTGACTATGGCTACACCTTC. It specifies CASETDYGYTF.

The V gene is TRBV18, the J gene TRBJ2-7; D perhaps matches TRBD2 (5 bases). The ends were cut back, 3 bases at V and 3 bases at J, with 15 bases in the middle. The V gene's germline CDR1 is KGHSH and CDR2 LQKENI. The CDR3 runs 15 residues. The CDR3 sequence is CASSPEAAPNYEQYV. The CDR3, as DNA: TGTGCCAGCTCACCGGAGGCAGCGCCGAACTACGAGCAGTACGTC.

The chain employs TRBV19 and TRBJ1-6; TRBD1 might be the D (5 bases). The germline V and J ends were trimmed by 4 bases and 10 bases, with 11 bases remaining between them. The CDR3 totals 13 residues. Per germline, CDR1 LNHDA and CDR2 SQIVND (reference sequence). As DNA, the CDR3 is TGTGCCAGTAGTAACCGGGACTACTCACCCCTCCACTTT. Residues: CASSNRDYSPLHF.

The chain recombines TRBV7-2 with TRBJ1-2, with a possible D match to TRBD1 (6 bases). The CDR3 runs 14 residues. V was clipped by 5 bases and J by 7 bases, with 17 bases between them. The germline CDR1 and CDR2 sequences are SGHTA and FQGNSA. The CDR3 DNA follows: TGTGCCAGCAGCCAACAGGGCAAGGTTTTTGGCTACACCTTC. It yields the protein CASSQQGKVFGYTF.

The rearrangement links TRBV9 to TRBJ2-3; 9 nucleotides line up with TRBD2. Per the germline V gene, CDR1 is SGDLS and CDR2 is YYNGEE. This CDR3 spans 15 amino acids. Germline trimming cut 0 bases from V and 4 bases from J; bases unmatched to any gene: 3. The DNA for the CDR3 is TGTGCCAGCAGCGTAGAGGGACTAGCCCCAGATACGCAGTATTTT. This translates into CASSVEGLAPDTQYF.

This clone was seen more than once but under ten times. The V gene is TRBV10-3, the J gene TRBJ2-2, with 15 bases lining up with TRBD2. The germline V gene encodes CDR1 ENHRY and CDR2 SYGVKD. V was clipped by 5 bases and J by 4 bases; unmatched bases: 8. The CDR3 covers 18 residues. CDR3 in DNA: TGTGCCATCAGTTGGACTAGCGGGGGGGCCGTTTCCACCGGGGAGCTGTTTTTT. Its protein is CAISWTSGGAVSTGELFF.

This rearrangement joins TRBV27 to TRBJ1-2; the D gene is possibly TRBD1 (5 bases). Germline V lookup: CDR1 MNHEY, CDR2 SMNVEV (reference sequence). The CDR3 sequence is 13 residues long. Trimming removed 0 bases at V and 8 bases at J, with 10 bases between. CDR3 loop: CASSLSGGHGYTF. In nucleotides, the CDR3 is TGTGCCAGCAGTTTATCCGGGGGTCACGGCTACACCTTC.

The chain combines TRBV29-1 with TRBJ2-5; the D gene is possibly TRBD2 (5 bases). The CDR3 length is 12 residues. V was shortened by 0 bases and J by 5 bases, with 7 bases between the two germline ends. Germline V lookup: CDR1 SQVTM, CDR2 ANQGSEA. CDR3 amino acids: CSVEERGETQYF. The CDR3, as DNA: TGCAGCGTTGAAGAAAGAGGGGAGACCCAGTACTTC.

The chain uses TRBV27 and TRBJ1-3, with no clear D. V lost 5 bases and J 0 bases, leaving 11 bases between the germline ends. CDR3 length: 15 residues. The germline V gene has CDR1 MNHEY and CDR2 SMNVEV (reference sequence). The CDR3 nucleotides are TGTGCCAGCAGTCTTTCACGGTTCTCTGGAAACACCATATATTTT. Its protein is CASSLSRFSGNTIYF.

The CDR3 coding sequence is TGCGCCAGCAGCCCAGCCCCGGGACAGGGCACCGGTAATGAAAAACTGTTTTTT. As protein: CASSPAPGQGTGNEKLFF. The V gene is TRBV5-1, the J gene TRBJ1-4, with 9 bases fitting TRBD1. The germline V gene has CDR1 SGHRS and CDR2 YFSETQ. The V and J ends lost 4 bases and 4 bases, in that order; junction bases with no gene match: 14. The CDR3 runs 18 residues. Full variable domain (rest looked up from reference TRBV5-1 and TRBJ1-4): KAGVTQTPRYLIKTRGQQVTLSCSPISGHRSVSWYQQTPGQGLQFLFEYFSETQRNKGNFPGRFSGRQFSNSRSEMNVSTLELGDSALYLCASSPAPGQGTGNEKLFFGSGTQLSVL.

The rearrangement uses TRBV11-2 and TRBJ2-1; TRBD1 might be the D (5 bases). The CDR3 covers 17 residues. The V gene's germline CDR1 is SGHAT and CDR2 FQNNGV. Trimming took 1 base from V and 2 from J, leaving 15 bases between them. As DNA, the CDR3 is TGTGCCAGCAGCTTAGGCTCGGGTAGGGGCCCCTACAATGAGCAGTTCTTC. It codes for CASSLGSGRGPYNEQFF.

This sequence joins TRBV7-8 and TRBJ2-7; 9 bases are a match to TRBD2. Looked up from germline, CDR1 is SGHVS and CDR2 is FQNEAQ. Trimming cost V 1 base and J 4 bases; bases outside gene matches: 5. This CDR3 is 15 amino acids long. The CDR3 sequence is CASSLGGGGGYEQYF. The CDR3 DNA reads TGTGCCAGCAGCTTAGGTGGCGGGGGGGGTTACGAGCAGTACTTC.

The gene calls are TRBV5-4 and TRBJ2-5; 8 bases are a match to TRBD2. Germline V gene data show CDR1 as SGHNT and CDR2 as YYREEE (reference sequence). The junction had 7 bases not matched to a gene; V was cut back by 2 bases and J by 4 bases. This CDR3 spans 15 amino acids. CDR3 residues: CASSLLAAPPETQYF. CDR3 sequence (DNA): TGTGCCAGCAGCTTACTAGCGGCTCCCCCAGAGACCCAGTACTTC. The whole variable domain, remainder taken from reference TRBV5-4 and TRBJ2-5, is ETGVTQSPTHLIKTRGQQVTLRCSSQSGHNTVSWYQQALGQGPQFIFQYYREEENGRGNFPPRFSGLQFPNYSSELNVNALELDDSALYLCASSLLAAPPETQYFGPGTRLLVL.

The chain recombines TRBV5-1 with TRBJ2-3; unclear D gene. Per the germline V gene, CDR1 is SGHRS and CDR2 is YFSETQ. This CDR3 is 13 amino acids long. Trimming pared 4 bases from V and 2 bases from J, leaving 8 bases between. The CDR3 reads CASSPDNTDTQYF. The DNA for the CDR3 is TGCGCCAGCAGCCCAGACAACACAGATACGCAGTATTTT. Variable domain in full (rest from reference TRBV5-1 and TRBJ2-3): KAGVTQTPRYLIKTRGQQVTLSCSPISGHRSVSWYQQTPGQGLQFLFEYFSETQRNKGNFPGRFSGRQFSNSRSEMNVSTLELGDSALYLCASSPDNTDTQYFGPGTRLTVL.

This sequence joins TRBV11-2 and TRBJ2-3, with 10 bases that match TRBD2. The CDR3 sequence is 16 residues long. Germline V gives CDR1 SGHAT, CDR2 FQNNGV. After removal of 5 bases from V and 3 bases from J, the junction contained 8 bases not matched to a gene. CDR3 amino acids: CASSAKRGGTTDTQYF. Here the CDR3 DNA reads TGTGCCAGCAGCGCTAAGCGGGGGGGTACGACAGATACGCAGTATTTT.

The chain carries TRBV13 and TRBJ2-2; 11 nucleotides match TRBD2. V gave up 5 bases and J gave up 4 bases; unmatched junction bases: 6. CDR1 is PRHDT and CDR2 is FYEKMQ in the germline V gene (reference sequence). CDR3 length: 16 residues. CDR3 bases: TGTGCCAGCAGCCTCGGGACTAGCGGTTTCACCGGGGAGCTGTTTTTT. As protein: CASSLGTSGFTGELFF.

The chain has TRBV7-6 and TRBJ2-3; tentatively, D is TRBD2 (7 bases). The germline V and J ends were trimmed by 2 bases and 3 bases, with 18 bases remaining between them. CDR1 and CDR2 from the germline V gene are SGHVS and FNYEAQ. This CDR3 is built from 17 residues. CDR3 in DNA: TGTGCCAGCAGCTTAAAATGGCACGGGGGGCAGACAGATACGCAGTATTTT. It is translated as CASSLKWHGGQTDTQYF.

The gene calls are TRBV2 and TRBJ2-7; D unclear. The V end lost 1 base, the J end lost 0 bases, and 4 bases lay between the germline ends. The CDR3 sequence is 13 residues long. The germline CDR1 and CDR2 sequences are SNHLY and FYNNEI. DNA of the CDR3: TGTGCCAGCAGTGAAGGGAGCTCCTACGAGCAGTACGTC. This encodes CASSEGSSYEQYV.

The chain employs TRBV13 and TRBJ2-3; D not certain. Germline V lookup: CDR1 PRHDT, CDR2 FYEKMQ (reference sequence). Trimming stripped 0 bases from V and 2 bases from J, with 9 bases between. The CDR3 is 15 amino acids. The CDR3 spells CASSLGQISTDTQYF. DNA for the CDR3: TGTGCCAGCAGCTTAGGCCAGATTTCCACAGATACGCAGTATTTT.